Following are 7 T cell receptor beta chains from one sample sequenced in a study of vaccination and CD4 T cells after COVID-19. With the Oncomine TCR Beta short-read assay, DNA from cultured CD4+ T cells was sequenced. TCRdb redid the calling of the PCR reads with MiXCR, one entry per CDR3 protein. Counted here are roughly 26,000 distinct CDR3 sequences, about 39% occurring once; the ten biggest clones make up approximately 11%. Treatment denoted: roughly ten-day PBMC culture with coronavirus spike peptide pools or control peptides (ViraFEST assay). These receptors are not linked to any known antigen. The sequenced material came from CD4+ T cells from blood, cultured in vitro. Every receptor here comes from a human donor who had recovered from COVID-19.

This clonotype was picked up a small number of times. The chain couples TRBV25-1 to TRBJ2-5; 11 bases fit TRBD1. Germline V gene lookup returns CDR1 MGHDK and CDR2 SYGVNS. This CDR3 is 18 amino acids long. The junction had 14 bases not matched to a gene; V was cut back by 4 bases and J by 4 bases. The CDR3 DNA is TGTGCCAGCAGTGGAGATCTTTGGGACAGGGGGTTTGGAGAGACCCAGTACTTC. This codes for CASSGDLWDRGFGETQYF. The whole variable domain, remainder taken from reference TRBV25-1 and TRBJ2-5, is EADIYQTPRYLVIGTGKKITLECSQTMGHDKMYWYQQDPGMELHLIHYSYGVNSTEKGDLSSESTVSRIRTEHFPLTLESARPSHTSQYLCASSGDLWDRGFGETQYFGPGTRLLVL.

This chain connects TRBV19 to TRBJ2-5; TRBD2 is a possible D gene (6 bases). The CDR3 runs 13 residues. Trimming removed 6 bases at V and 4 bases at J, with 12 bases between. Germline V gene sequence: CDR1 LNHDA, CDR2 SQIVND (reference sequence). In nucleotides, the CDR3 is TGTGCCAGTAGCGGGGGAGCGAGAGAGACCCAGTACTTC. Residues: CASSGGARETQYF.

The rearrangement uses TRBV25-1 and TRBJ1-1; D unclear. The CDR3 length is 11 residues. Germline values: CDR1 MGHDK, CDR2 SYGVNS. Trimming took 2 bases from V and 4 from J, leaving 2 bases between them. The CDR3 nucleotides are TGTGCCAGCAGTGAAGCCACTGAAGCTTTCTTT. This translates into CASSEATEAFF.

The chain uses TRBV7-2 and TRBJ1-6; D not certain. CDR1 is SGHTA, CDR2 FQGNSA, per germline. V lost 0 bases and J lost 0, with 9 bases in between. CDR3 length equals 17 residues. CDR3 DNA: TGTGCCAGCAGCTTAGCCCCGGAGAGCTCCTATAATTCACCCCTCCACTTT. Its translation: CASSLAPESSYNSPLHF.

The chain couples TRBV29-1 to TRBJ1-2; TRBD1 might be the D (5 bases). Trimming pared 4 bases from V and 4 bases from J, leaving 16 bases between. The CDR3 loop spans 14 amino acids. The germline CDR1 and CDR2 sequences are SQVTM and ANQGSEA. The CDR3 region is CSVGGQANFYGYTF. DNA of the CDR3: TGCAGCGTTGGTGGACAAGCAAACTTCTATGGCTACACCTTC.

This clonotype was observed a handful of times. The chain recombines TRBV20-1 with TRBJ1-5; 7 bases agree with TRBD1. CDR1 and CDR2 (germline): DFQATT, SNEGSKA (reference sequence). This CDR3 is 14 amino acids long. V shed 1 base and J 7 bases; nucleotides not matched to a gene: 7. The CDR3 coding sequence is TGCAGTGCTAGAGCAAGCCAGGGGGGCCAGCCCCAGCATTTT. Its protein product is CSARASQGGQPQHF.

This clonotype occurred a few times. The CDR3 is CASSEDRNTEAFF. As DNA, the CDR3 is TGTGCCAGCTCCGAGGACAGGAACACTGAAGCTTTCTTT. The rearrangement joins TRBV18 to TRBJ1-1, with a possible D match to TRBD1 (6 bases). This CDR3 comprises 13 residues. Germline V CDR1 and CDR2: KGHSH, LQKENI. V lost 6 bases and J 1 base, leaving 9 bases between the germline ends.